This entry lists 23 T cell receptor beta chains sequenced from one sample in a study of regulatory T cells in long-lasting Graves disease. To make TCR beta libraries, researchers used iRepertoire HTBI primers and Arm-PCR of CDR3 regions. TCRdb reanalysed the multiplex PCR reads using MiXCR and keeps one entry per CDR3 protein. Of hundreds of thousands of distinct CDR3 sequences in the sample, around 30% are singletons; the top ten hold around 42%. Time point described: persistent/refractory GD, antithyroid drugs over 5 years with positive TRAb. PBMC RNA served as the TCR library source. The starting material was peripheral blood mononuclear cells (PBMCs), obtained when the disease was refractory, from a patient treated with antithyroid drugs. The receptor source for this set is a female donor with Graves disease.

This clonotype came up once. The chain employs TRBV20-1 and TRBJ1-1; tentatively, D is TRBD1 (5 bases). V was pared by 3 bases and J by 5 bases, with 10 bases between. The CDR3 sequence is 12 residues long. Germline loops: CDR1 DFQATT, CDR2 SNEGSKA (reference sequence). DNA of the CDR3: TGCAGTGCTAGGGGGGGGTGGACTGAAGCTTTCTTT. Its translation is CSARGGWTEAFF.

This sequence joins TRBV28 and TRBJ1-1, with D possibly being TRBD1 (5 bases). V lost 2 bases and J lost 2, with 18 bases in between. CDR1 MDHEN and CDR2 SYDVKM come from the germline V gene. The CDR3 has 17 residues. Here the CDR3 reads CASSLGRVGGSNTEAFF. CDR3 nucleotides: TGTGCCAGCAGTTTAGGAAGGGTGGGGGGTAGTAACACTGAAGCTTTCTTT.

V usage is TRBV18 and J usage is TRBJ1-5, with TRBD1 identical over 8 bases. This CDR3 spans 15 amino acids. Germline assignment: CDR1 KGHSH and CDR2 LQKENI. V gave up 6 bases and J gave up 7 bases; unmatched junction bases: 11. The CDR3 sequence is CASSLTGQGYQPQHF. The CDR3 nucleotides read TGTGCCAGCTCCCTTACTGGACAGGGATACCAGCCCCAGCATTTT.

This clonotype turned up a few times. CDR3 amino acids: CASSPPARVYEQYF. The CDR3 DNA follows: TGTGCCAGCTCACCACCGGCCAGGGTCTACGAGCAGTACTTC. The V and J genes are TRBV18 and TRBJ2-7; D possibly corresponds to TRBD1 (5 bases). The V end was cut by 0 bases, the J end by 3 bases, with 9 bases between. This CDR3 has 14 amino acids. Germline-derived CDR1 and CDR2 are KGHSH and LQKENI. Supplemented by reference TRBV18 and TRBJ2-7, the full variable domain reads NAGVMQNPRHLVRRRGQEARLRCSPMKGHSHVYWYRQLPEEGLKFMVYLQKENIIDESGMPKERFSAEFPKEGPSILRIQQVVRGDSAAYFCASSPPARVYEQYFGPGTRLTVT.

The genes are TRBV5-1 and TRBJ2-2; 12 nucleotides agree with TRBD2. CDR3 length: 17 residues. J lost 5 bases, V lost 3 bases, and 8 bases had no gene match. Germline V lookup: CDR1 SGHRS, CDR2 YFSETQ. The CDR3 sequence: CASSSTSGSRRTGELFF. The CDR3 DNA is TGCGCCAGCAGCTCGACTAGCGGGAGCCGCCGGACCGGGGAGCTGTTTTTT.

This clonotype was observed at least ten times. The V call is TRBV2, the J call TRBJ2-1; perhaps TRBD1 as D (6 bases). Per the germline V gene, CDR1 is SNHLY and CDR2 is FYNNEI. The CDR3 consists of 14 residues. V was pared by 5 bases and J by 6 bases, with 14 bases between. The CDR3 DNA follows: TGTGCCAGCAGTCAACAGGGTTTGGGCAATGAGCAGTTCTTC. Translation: CASSQQGLGNEQFF.

This clonotype was detected many times. The chain recombines TRBV11-2 with TRBJ1-1, with D possibly matching TRBD1 (6 bases). The CDR3 is 15 residues long. Germline V gives CDR1 SGHAT, CDR2 FQNNGV. Trimming took 5 bases from V and 5 from J, leaving 18 bases between them. Written as DNA, the CDR3 is TGTGCCAGCAGCGACCCGTTGGGGGCGAAAACTGAAGCTTTCTTT. Residues: CASSDPLGAKTEAFF.

The table lists this clonotype with many counts. J is TRBJ1-1 and V is TRBV2, with unresolved D. The V and J ends lost 2 bases and 0 bases respectively, with 7 bases between them. There are 14 residues in the CDR3. The germline V gene encodes CDR1 SNHLY and CDR2 FYNNEI. CDR3 sequence: CASSELQLNTEAFF. The CDR3 DNA reads TGTGCCAGCAGTGAACTACAGCTGAACACTGAAGCTTTCTTT.

The genes are TRBV27 and TRBJ1-5; D not resolved. Germline V CDR1 and CDR2: MNHEY, SMNVEV (reference sequence). V was cut by 2 bases and J by 2 bases, with 7 bases left in between. The CDR3 totals 14 residues. CDR3 sequence (DNA): TGTGCCAGCAGTTTAATTCTAGGCAATCAGCCCCAGCATTTT. It specifies CASSLILGNQPQHF.

This clonotype came up a few times. This chain uses TRBV30 with TRBJ1-1; D remains ambiguous. The V and J ends lost 4 bases and 4 bases respectively, with 13 bases between them. Germline V gene lookup returns CDR1 GTSNPN and CDR2 SVGIG (reference sequence). The CDR3 is 13 residues long. The CDR3, as DNA: TGTGCCTGGAACCTAGATGGGTCCACTGAAGCTTTCTTT. Translation: CAWNLDGSTEAFF.

This chain uses TRBV12-3 or TRBV12-4 with TRBJ2-1, with 9 bases that match TRBD2. J lost 6 bases, V lost 6 bases, and 6 bases had no gene match. The length of the CDR3 is 14 residues. The DNA for the CDR3 is TGTGCCAGCAGGACTAGCGGTGGACTCAATGAGCAGTTCTTC. This codes for CASRTSGGLNEQFF.

The V and J genes are TRBV19 and TRBJ1-4; no clear D. The CDR3 consists of 16 residues. From germline, CDR1 is LNHDA and CDR2 SQIVND (reference sequence). The V and J ends lost 5 bases and 3 bases respectively, with 16 bases between them. This CDR3 reads CASSPWIGEANEKLFF. The CDR3 DNA reads TGTGCCAGTAGTCCCTGGATCGGGGAAGCTAATGAAAAACTGTTTTTT. The full variable domain, in which reference TRBV19 and TRBJ1-4 provide the parts outside the CDR3, is DGGITQSPKYLFRKEGQNVTLSCEQNLNHDAMYWYRQDPGQGLRLIYYSQIVNDFQKGDIAEGYSVSREKKESFPLTVTSAQKNPTAFYLCASSPWIGEANEKLFFGSGTQLSVL.

The chain is built from TRBV28 and TRBJ1-5; D might be TRBD1 (6 bases). The CDR3 is 18 amino acids. Per the germline V gene, CDR1 is MDHEN and CDR2 is SYDVKM. The V end was cut by 6 bases, the J end by 0 bases, with 21 bases between. CDR3 protein: CASSTGRAEKHSNQPQHF. CDR3 sequence (DNA): TGTGCCAGCAGCACAGGGAGGGCAGAAAAGCATAGCAATCAGCCCCAGCATTTT.

The rearrangement links TRBV28 to TRBJ1-5; a possible D gene is TRBD1 (6 bases). Germline-derived CDR1 and CDR2 are MDHEN and SYDVKM. This CDR3 spans 15 amino acids. V was pared by 4 bases and J by 5 bases, with 15 bases between. The CDR3 DNA reads as TGTGCCAGCAGTTCAAGCCGCAGGGGTCATCAGCCCCAGCATTTT. As protein: CASSSSRRGHQPQHF.

A remark on this clonotype: Given a much more abundant clone one base away, this may be a read error. V gene TRBV6-1 combines with J gene TRBJ2-7; D is ambiguous. The CDR3 has 14 amino acids. In germline, CDR1 is MNHNS, CDR2 SASEGT. The CDR3 nucleotides are TGTGCCAGCAGTGAAACAGTATCCGTCTACAAGCAGTACTTC. Protein: CASSETVSVYKQYF.

This clonotype was seen a few times. The V gene is TRBV27, the J gene TRBJ1-6, with 8 bases aligning to TRBD1. After removal of 8 bases from V and 4 bases from J, the junction contained 4 bases not matched to a gene. The V gene's germline CDR1 is MNHEY and CDR2 SMNVEV (reference sequence). The CDR3 sequence is 14 residues long. In DNA form, the CDR3 reads TGTGCCAGCTGGGGACAGGAATATAATTCACCCCTCCACTTT. This encodes CASWGQEYNSPLHF.

This clonotype has a single count. The chain recombines TRBV5-5 with TRBJ1-5, with TRBD1 matching over 8 bases. V was pared by 4 bases and J by 4 bases, with 7 bases of the junction left unmatched. Germline V gene sequence: CDR1 SGHKS, CDR2 YYEKEE (reference sequence). The CDR3 has 15 amino acids. The CDR3 nucleotides read TGTGCCAGCAGCCTCTCGACAGGGGAGAATCAGCCCCAGCATTTT. This encodes CASSLSTGENQPQHF. Based on the CDR3 plus reference TRBV5-5 and TRBJ1-5, the full variable domain is DAGVTQSPTHLIKTRGQQVTLRCSPISGHKSVSWYQQVLGQGPQFIFQYYEKEERGRGNFPDRFSARQFPNYSSELNVNALLLGDSALYLCASSLSTGENQPQHFGDGTRLSIL.

This clonotype was seen at least ten times. The chain joins TRBV12-3 or TRBV12-4 to TRBJ2-7; 7 bases are a match to TRBD1. This CDR3 region has 14 residues. The V segment lost 5 bases and the J segment 2 bases; nucleotides outside the gene matches: 6. The CDR3 protein is CASSLGQETYEQYF. The CDR3 coding sequence is TGTGCCAGCAGTCTTGGACAGGAAACCTACGAGCAGTACTTC.

CDR3 bases: TGTGCCAGCAGTTACGTGGGGACTAGGGCTGAAGCTTTCTTT. It yields the protein CASSYVGTRAEAFF. The gene calls are TRBV6-9 and TRBJ1-1; a possible D gene is TRBD1 (5 bases). The CDR3 has 14 amino acids. Trimming left V 3 bases short and J 6 bases short, with 14 bases between. Germline CDR1 and CDR2: MNHGY and SVAAGI.

This clonotype was seen repeatedly, ten times or more. The CDR3: CAWSVLGGSSYEQYF. CDR3 DNA: TGTGCCTGGAGTGTACTTGGCGGAAGCTCCTACGAGCAGTACTTC. V usage is TRBV30 and J usage is TRBJ2-7; D is unresolved. Germline V gives CDR1 GTSNPN, CDR2 SVGIG (reference sequence). The CDR3 totals 15 residues. V was shortened by 0 bases and J by 0 bases, with 12 bases between the two germline ends.

This clonotype has only a few counts. The chain is built from TRBV12-5 and TRBJ1-1; D might be TRBD1 (6 bases). In germline, CDR1 is LGHNT, CDR2 FRNRAP. CDR3 length equals 13 residues. Trimming shortened V by 6 bases and J by 1 base, and 9 bases separated the two germline ends. In DNA, the CDR3 is TGTGCTAGTGGCACGGGACAGAACACTGAAGCTTTCTTT. It translates to CASGTGQNTEAFF.

V usage is TRBV3-1 and J usage is TRBJ2-6; no reliable D call. In germline, CDR1 is LGHDT, CDR2 YNNKEL (reference sequence). The CDR3 extends over 15 amino acids. The V end lost 4 bases, the J end lost 0 bases, and 7 bases lay between the germline ends. CDR3 protein: CASSRESSGANVLTF. CDR3 nucleotides: TGTGCCAGCAGCCGTGAAAGCTCTGGGGCCAACGTCCTGACTTTC.

This chain joins TRBV10-3 and TRBJ2-1; D possibly uses TRBD1 or TRBD2 (5 bases each). V was clipped by 4 bases and J by 8 bases, with 12 bases between them. CDR1 and CDR2 from the germline V gene are ENHRY and SYGVKD. The CDR3 loop spans 13 amino acids. The DNA of the CDR3 is TGTGCCATCAGTGGGGGGTCAGGCTATGAGCAGTTCTTC. Translating it yields CAISGGSGYEQFF.